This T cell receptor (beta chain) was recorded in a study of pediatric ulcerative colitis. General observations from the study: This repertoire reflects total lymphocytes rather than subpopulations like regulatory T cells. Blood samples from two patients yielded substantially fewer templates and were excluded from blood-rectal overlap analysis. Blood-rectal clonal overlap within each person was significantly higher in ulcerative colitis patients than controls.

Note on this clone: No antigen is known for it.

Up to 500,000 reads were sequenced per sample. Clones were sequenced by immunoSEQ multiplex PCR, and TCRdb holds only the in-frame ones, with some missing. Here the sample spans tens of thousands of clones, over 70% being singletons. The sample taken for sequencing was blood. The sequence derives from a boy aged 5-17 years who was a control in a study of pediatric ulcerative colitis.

CDR3 amino acids: CASSLTPPGWAVTEAFF. CDR3 bases: TGTGCCAGCAGCTTAACCCCCCCCGGGTGGGCCGTCACTGAAGCTTTCTTT. The V call is TRBV7-9, the J call TRBJ1-1; D gene ambiguous. This CDR3 comprises 17 residues. CDR1 SEHNR and CDR2 FQNEAQ come from the germline V gene (reference sequence). V dropped 2 bases and J dropped 4 bases, with 20 bases sitting between them.